The present TCR beta chain was sequenced within a study of CD8+ T cells in alopecia areata. This clone was recorded many times. Genes and germline come from the mouse. The read gets to within 4 residues of the CDR3 end, and the germline J gene fills in the rest. Extraction and reverse transcription of RNA yielded cDNA as the sequencing template. Some clones are missing from TCRdb's copy, which holds only in-frame ones; the method was immunoSEQ multiplex PCR. This sample has fewer than 7,500 clones, each found more than once. Cells pooled from cutaneous lymph nodes were sorted on CD4, CD8alpha, NKG2D, NKG2ACE and other markers. Trimming cost V 4 bases and J 3 bases, with 9 bases left between them. This CDR3 is built from 13 residues. CDR1 is LGHNA, CDR2 YNLKQL, per germline (reference sequence).

The sequencing input was CD8+ T cells sorted from a lymph node. This sequence joins TRBV5 and TRBJ1-1; D is possibly TRBD1 (5 bases). This TCR derives from a C3H/HeJ mouse with alopecia areata. MHC haplotype: H2-k. The CDR3 reads CASSPGGDTEVFF. Incomplete CDR3 DNA: TGTGCCAGCAGCCCCGGAGGGGACACA.